This TCR beta chain was captured in a study of T cell responses to AZD1222 COVID-19 vaccine. Overall study: Second-dose recipients at about 4 or about 12 weeks were treated as one pooled group. Overall study findings and caveats: Baseline testing showed seropositivity in only five or six AZD1222 recipients. The donors showed a predominance of white British ancestry and of females, with possible underestimation of clonal diversity.

Assay: immunoSEQ multiplex PCR; the TCRdb copy retains only in-frame clones and omits some. The repertoire consists of 150,000 to 200,000 clones, with over 80% occurring once and the leading ten covering roughly a tenth. The V gene's germline CDR1 is SNHLY and CDR2 FYNNEI. Trimming took off 4 bases at V and 5 bases at J, with 15 bases between the two ends. The CDR3 runs 15 residues. For this clone: What it recognizes is unknown.

V is TRBV2 and J is TRBJ2-1; tentative D call: TRBD2 (6 bases). The sequencing used peripheral blood, collected on day 0 of AZD1222 vaccination. This clonotype was obtained from an adult in good health. The CDR3 loop reads CASSATRGGDNEQFF. CDR3 sequence (DNA): TGTGCCAGCAGTGCGACTAGAGGTGGGGACAATGAGCAGTTCTTC.